This TCR beta chain was identified in a study of monozygotic twins with inflammatory bowel disease. Through template switching, UMIs that included a 6-nucleotide sample barcode were added. After re-calling the 5' RACE reads, TCRdb lists one entry per CDR3 protein, DNA absent. The sample includes roughly 120,000 distinct CDR3 sequences. There are 13 residues in the CDR3. The germline CDR1 and CDR2 sequences are SQVTM and ANQGSEA. The rearrangement joins TRBV29-1 to TRBJ1-2; TCRdb picks TRBD1, but there is no DNA to check that call. The sequenced material came from blood. The TCR comes from a human donor with ulcerative colitis or Crohn's disease, or a healthy co-twin of an affected twin (not recorded which). The CDR3 reads CSVWVQGALGYTF.